This T cell receptor (beta chain) came from a study of T cell changes during pregnancy in multiple sclerosis. V was pared by 3 bases and J by 10 bases, with 23 bases between. The germline CDR1 and CDR2 sequences are SGHNT and YYREEE (reference sequence). The CDR3 spans 17 residues. Clones were read by immunoSEQ multiplex PCR, and TCRdb kept only the in-frame ones, dropping some. The sample holds 70,000 to 75,000 clones, 92% seen once. This specimen consisted of peripheral blood, obtained in the second trimester of pregnancy. The gene calls are TRBV5-4 and TRBJ1-6; maybe TRBD1 (6 bases). The origin of this receptor is a female donor with multiple sclerosis, enrolled in a pregnancy study. The CDR3 reads CASSWGGRGGGSSPLHF. The CDR3 DNA reads TGTGCCAGCAGCTGGGGGGGGCGCGGAGGGGGGAGCTCACCCCTCCACTTT.